This T cell receptor beta chain was captured by sequencing in a study of blood T cell repertoires in COVID-19. Background on the study: Sites in the United States, Italy and Spain provided acute and convalescent COVID-19 samples. PBMCs, B-cell-depleted T cells, or T cells were the source of the cDNA or gDNA that made up the material.

The CDR3 has 13 amino acids. Germline V lookup: CDR1 SGHDT, CDR2 YYEEEE. V gave up 5 bases and J gave up 2 bases, with 10 bases separating them. This clone was found a few times. Some clones are missing from TCRdb's copy, which holds only in-frame ones; the method was immunoSEQ multiplex PCR. The sample includes about 47,000 clones, about 80% seen only once; the top ten take around 22%. The specimen sequenced was peripheral blood. The rearrangement joins TRBV5-6 to TRBJ1-2; maybe TRBD1 (5 bases). The clonotype comes from a woman aged 55-70 years with acute or convalescent COVID-19. The CDR3 loop is CASSRTRNYGYTF. The CDR3 DNA reads TGTGCCAGCAGTCGGACACGAAACTATGGCTACACCTTC.